Sequencing of this TCR beta chain was carried out in a study of CD4 T cells in relation to SARS-CoV-2 and coronaviruses. On this clone itself: The target antigen is unknown. The sample has other DNA sequences that encode this CDR3 too.

Data came from immunoSEQ multiplex PCR; TCRdb stores just in-frame clones and leaves some out. The sample records about 12,000 clones, 65% to 70% being singletons. Unexposed donor CD4+ T cells date from 2011-2018, before the COVID-19 pandemic. After about 10 days of culture, CD4+ T cells were isolated. Unexposed-donor CD4+ T cells were probed with SARS-CoV-2 S/N and four cold-coronavirus spikes, cells permitting. Germline-derived CDR1 and CDR2 are LNHDA and SQIVND (reference sequence). Between the trimmed V and J ends, which lost 1 base and 1 base, there was a span of 7 bases. CDR3 length equals 14 residues.

The chain has TRBV19 and TRBJ2-5; no definite D call. Sequences were obtained from CD4+ T cells from PBMCs, cultured in vitro. The receptor was isolated from a human donor in good health. The CDR3 bases are TGTGCCAGTAGTATAGGTGGGTCCCAAGAGACCCAGTACTTC. Amino acids: CASSIGGSQETQYF.